These 22 T cell receptor beta chains originate from one sample sequenced in a study of T cell changes during pregnancy in multiple sclerosis. Profiled with immunoSEQ multiplex PCR; TCRdb holds only in-frame clones, not every one. This table holds tens of thousands of clones, roughly 92% found once. This material consisted of peripheral blood, taken in the second trimester of pregnancy. Receptor source: a female donor with multiple sclerosis, enrolled in a pregnancy study.

The chain links TRBV27 to TRBJ1-1, with D possibly matching TRBD1 (5 bases). This CDR3 is built from 15 residues. Germline loops: CDR1 MNHEY, CDR2 SMNVEV (reference sequence). The V gene lost 7 bases and the J gene lost 5 bases, with 20 bases spanning the gap. CDR3 amino acids: CASTRGGGVGTEAFF. The CDR3 DNA sequence: TGTGCCAGCACCCGCGGGGGTGGGGTGGGGACTGAAGCTTTCTTT.

V is TRBV6-5 and J is TRBJ2-7, with 12 bases that match TRBD1. The germline V gene encodes CDR1 MNHEY and CDR2 SVGAGI. V lost 6 bases and J lost 9; bases outside the gene matches: 9. The CDR3 sequence is 14 residues long. The DNA for the CDR3 is TGTGCCAGCAGAACCGGGACAGGGGGCGCAGGGCAGTACTTC. Encoded protein: CASRTGTGGAGQYF.

This sequence joins TRBV6-1 and TRBJ2-7; 9 bases fit TRBD2. This CDR3 is built from 15 residues. The germline gives CDR1 MNHNS, CDR2 SASEGT. Unmatched junction bases numbered 8, after V lost 3 bases and J lost 5 bases. The CDR3 coding sequence is TGTGCCAGCAGTGATAGCTTAGCGGGAGCGCACGAGCAGTACTTC. This encodes CASSDSLAGAHEQYF.

V usage is TRBV19 and J usage is TRBJ2-4; 9 nucleotides match TRBD1. With 5 bases clipped from V and 6 bases from J, the junction kept 8 bases outside the gene matches. CDR3 length equals 15 residues. Germline V gene lookup returns CDR1 LNHDA and CDR2 SQIVND (reference sequence). CDR3 sequence reads: CASSRPTGGLNIQYF. The CDR3 DNA reads TGTGCCAGTAGTCGGCCTACAGGGGGCTTAAACATTCAGTACTTC.

This clone was observed a single time. The chain employs TRBV28 and TRBJ1-5; D is possibly TRBD1 (5 bases). The V end was cut by 2 bases, the J end by 9 bases, with 17 bases between. The CDR3 has 15 amino acids. The germline CDR1 and CDR2 sequences are MDHEN and SYDVKM. The CDR3 DNA reads as TGTGCCAGCAGTTTACGGGTCGGAGTAGGGGTGCCCCAGCATTTT. Amino acid sequence: CASSLRVGVGVPQHF.

The chain is built from TRBV6-6 and TRBJ1-1; 7 bases fit TRBD1. CDR1 MNHNY and CDR2 SVGAGI come from the germline V gene (reference sequence). The CDR3 is made up of 14 amino acids. With V trimmed by 6 bases and J by 5 bases, 9 bases remained unmatched. CDR3 coding DNA: TGTGCCAGCAGACCCGCACAGGGGTTTACTGAAGCTTTCTTT. Its protein product is CASRPAQGFTEAFF.

The rearrangement uses TRBV30 and TRBJ1-1; D perhaps matches TRBD1 (5 bases). Trimming pared 5 bases from V and 10 bases from J, leaving 14 bases between. The CDR3 is 11 residues long. CDR1 is GTSNPN and CDR2 is SVGIG in the germline V gene (reference sequence). DNA for the CDR3: TGTGCCTGGGGGCGCGGGGGGGTAGCTTTCTTT. It is translated as CAWGRGGVAFF.

This rearrangement joins TRBV18 to TRBJ1-6; 11 positions agree with TRBD1. Trimming took 4 bases from V and 5 from J; bases not matched to a gene: 4. Germline V CDR1 and CDR2: KGHSH, LQKENI. The CDR3 is 16 amino acids. This chain's CDR3 is CASSRGQGANNSPLHF. The CDR3 DNA sequence: TGTGCCAGCTCACGAGGACAGGGGGCTAATAATTCACCCCTCCACTTT. Drawing the rest from reference TRBV18 and TRBJ1-6, the complete variable domain is NAGVMQNPRHLVRRRGQEARLRCSPMKGHSHVYWYRQLPEEGLKFMVYLQKENIIDESGMPKERFSAEFPKEGPSILRIQQVVRGDSAAYFCASSRGQGANNSPLHFGNGTRLTVT.

V and J are TRBV2 and TRBJ2-3, with 10 bases fitting TRBD2. V gave up 6 bases and J gave up 0 bases; unmatched junction bases: 6. The CDR3 has 16 amino acids. From germline, CDR1 is SNHLY and CDR2 FYNNEI. For the CDR3, the DNA is TGTGCCAGCAGAGAAACTAGCGGGACTAGCACAGATACGCAGTATTTT. Translating gives CASRETSGTSTDTQYF. Full variable domain (missing parts from reference TRBV2 and TRBJ2-3): EPEVTQTPSHQVTQMGQEVILRCVPISNHLYFYWYRQILGQKVEFLVSFYNNEISEKSEIFDDQFSVERPDGSNFTLKIRSTKLEDSAMYFCASRETSGTSTDTQYFGPGTRLTVL.

The chain joins TRBV2 to TRBJ1-6, with 8 bases aligning to TRBD1. V trimming: 6 bases; J trimming: 4 bases; junction bases outside the gene matches: 11. The CDR3 length is 17 residues. The germline gives CDR1 SNHLY, CDR2 FYNNEI. Here the CDR3 reads CASRPPGGADYNSPLHF. CDR3 bases: TGTGCCAGCAGGCCGCCAGGGGGCGCCGATTATAATTCACCCCTCCACTTT.

The gene calls are TRBV5-4 and TRBJ1-5; no clear D. The V end was cut by 4 bases, the J end by 7 bases, with 12 bases between. The CDR3 totals 13 residues. Germline CDR1 SGHNT, CDR2 YYREEE (reference sequence). CDR3 in amino acids: CASSLAAEQPQHF. The CDR3 region has the DNA TGTGCCAGCAGCCTCGCAGCGGAACAGCCCCAGCATTTT.

The chain couples TRBV27 to TRBJ2-3; 8 bases are shared with TRBD1. The germline gives CDR1 MNHEY, CDR2 SMNVEV (reference sequence). V lost 5 bases, J lost 7 bases, and 8 bases stayed unmatched. CDR3 length: 14 residues. The CDR3 loop is CASSPRQGMNTQYF. CDR3 DNA sequence: TGTGCCAGCAGTCCCAGACAGGGGATGAATACGCAGTATTTT.

The chain couples TRBV7-2 to TRBJ1-1; D is uncertain. V was clipped by 1 base and J by 6 bases, with 15 bases between them. Germline lookup yields CDR1 SGHTA and CDR2 FQGNSA. The CDR3 has 15 amino acids. The CDR3 DNA is TGTGCCAGCAGCTTAGATCAGGTCGGGAGTTCTGAAGCTTTCTTT. This sequence encodes CASSLDQVGSSEAFF.

The chain uses TRBV19 and TRBJ2-1, with TRBD2 identical over 8 bases. The CDR3 is 15 residues long. Germline CDR1 is LNHDA and CDR2 is SQIVND (reference sequence). Germline trimming cut 5 bases from V and 8 bases from J; bases unmatched to any gene: 11. The chain's CDR3 is CASSPRTSPGDEQFF. For the CDR3, the DNA is TGTGCCAGTAGTCCTCGGACTAGCCCAGGGGATGAGCAGTTCTTC. The full variable domain, its missing parts supplied by reference TRBV19 and TRBJ2-1, is DGGITQSPKYLFRKEGQNVTLSCEQNLNHDAMYWYRQDPGQGLRLIYYSQIVNDFQKGDIAEGYSVSREKKESFPLTVTSAQKNPTAFYLCASSPRTSPGDEQFFGPGTRLTVL.

The rearrangement links TRBV7-9 to TRBJ2-2, with D possibly TRBD1 on 5 matching bases. Trimming took off 3 bases at V and 5 bases at J, with 7 bases between the two ends. The V gene's germline CDR1 is SEHNR and CDR2 FQNEAQ (reference sequence). The CDR3 is 13 amino acids. The CDR3 nucleotides read TGTGCCAGCAGCTTGGCAGGGACCGGGGAGCTGTTTTTT. This gives the protein CASSLAGTGELFF.

The chain has TRBV10-3 and TRBJ2-5, with D possibly matching TRBD2 (6 bases). Germline V CDR1 and CDR2: ENHRY, SYGVKD. The V end lost 0 bases, the J end lost 7 bases, and 18 bases lay between the germline ends. This CDR3 is built from 16 residues. Written as DNA, the CDR3 is TGTGCCATCAGTGAGTCGAGGGAAGCGGTCGGGGGGACCCAGTACTTC. It encodes CAISESREAVGGTQYF.

The rearrangement uses TRBV7-9 and TRBJ2-1; 10 bases are a match to TRBD2. CDR3 length: 16 amino acids. The junction had 4 bases not matched to a gene; V was cut back by 3 bases and J by 2 bases. Germline V gene lookup returns CDR1 SEHNR and CDR2 FQNEAQ (reference sequence). The DNA for the CDR3 is TGTGCCAGCAGCTTGGGTAGCGGGAGGCCCTACAATGAGCAGTTCTTC. This encodes CASSLGSGRPYNEQFF.

The chain has TRBV13 and TRBJ2-3; TRBD2 is a possible D gene (5 bases). The germline V gene has CDR1 PRHDT and CDR2 FYEKMQ (reference sequence). V was shortened by 2 bases and J by 1 base, with 10 bases between the two germline ends. The CDR3 runs 15 residues. Here the CDR3 reads CASSLQAGGTDTQYF. For the CDR3, the DNA is TGTGCCAGCAGCTTACAAGCCGGGGGCACAGATACGCAGTATTTT.

This clone was counted only a few times. This chain links TRBV9 with TRBJ2-2; D unresolved. CDR1 and CDR2 from the germline V gene are SGDLS and YYNGEE. V was clipped by 4 bases and J by 7 bases, with 11 bases between them. This CDR3 contains 13 residues. The CDR3 region has the DNA TGTGCCAGCAGCTCCGGTTCCGACGGGGAGCTGTTTTTT. Its translation is CASSSGSDGELFF.

As regards this clone: An end of the junction does not agree with germline; a read error may underlie this. V usage is TRBV4-3 and J usage is TRBJ2-1, with TRBD2 matching over 12 bases. The CDR3 length is 18 residues. Germline V gene sequence: CDR1 LGHNA, CDR2 YSLEER. The CDR3 protein is CVSSQASGGAVYTNEQFF. DNA of the CDR3: TGCGTCAGCAGCCAAGCTAGCGGGGGGGCTGTTTACACCAATGAGCAGTTCTTC.

This clone has only one observation. This chain links TRBV30 with TRBJ1-1; the match to TRBD1 covers 8 bases. Germline loops: CDR1 GTSNPN, CDR2 SVGIG (reference sequence). The CDR3 has 15 residues. The V segment lost 2 bases and the J segment 1 base; nucleotides outside the gene matches: 6. The CDR3 DNA follows: TGTGCCTGGAGTCCCTGGACAGGGTGGAACACTGAAGCTTTCTTT. Protein sequence: CAWSPWTGWNTEAFF.

The CDR3 DNA sequence: TGTGCCAGCAGCTTAGGCGTCAATGAGCAGTTCTTC. It is translated as CASSLGVNEQFF. The V call is TRBV7-8, the J call TRBJ2-1; D unresolved. This CDR3 contains 12 residues. Trimming removed 1 base at V and 6 bases at J, with 4 bases between. CDR1 SGHVS and CDR2 FQNEAQ come from the germline V gene.